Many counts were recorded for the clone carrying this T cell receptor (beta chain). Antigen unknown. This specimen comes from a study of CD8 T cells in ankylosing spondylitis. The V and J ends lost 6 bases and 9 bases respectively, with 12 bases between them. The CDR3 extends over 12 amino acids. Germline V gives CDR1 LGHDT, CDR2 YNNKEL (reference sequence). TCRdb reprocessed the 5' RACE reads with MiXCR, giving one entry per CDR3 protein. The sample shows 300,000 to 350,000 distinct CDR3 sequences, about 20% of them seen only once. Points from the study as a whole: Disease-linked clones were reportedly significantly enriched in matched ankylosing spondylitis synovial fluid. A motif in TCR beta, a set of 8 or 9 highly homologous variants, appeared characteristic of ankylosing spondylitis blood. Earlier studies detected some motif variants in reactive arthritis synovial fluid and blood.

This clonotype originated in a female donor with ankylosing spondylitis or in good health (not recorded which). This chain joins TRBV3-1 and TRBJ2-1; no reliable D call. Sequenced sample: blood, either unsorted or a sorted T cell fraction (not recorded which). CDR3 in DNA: TGTGCCAGCAGGCTAGTCGATAGTGAGCAGTTCTTC. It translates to CASRLVDSEQFF.